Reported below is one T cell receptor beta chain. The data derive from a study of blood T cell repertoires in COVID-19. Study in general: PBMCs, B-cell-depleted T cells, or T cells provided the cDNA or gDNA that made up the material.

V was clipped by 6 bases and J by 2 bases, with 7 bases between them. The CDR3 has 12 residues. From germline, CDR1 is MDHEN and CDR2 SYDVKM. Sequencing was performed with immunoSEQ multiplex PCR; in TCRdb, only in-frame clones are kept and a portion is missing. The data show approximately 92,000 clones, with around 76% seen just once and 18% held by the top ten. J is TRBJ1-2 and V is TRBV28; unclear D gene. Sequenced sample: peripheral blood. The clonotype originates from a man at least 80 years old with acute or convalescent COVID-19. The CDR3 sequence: CASRFPNYGYTF. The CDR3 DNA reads TGTGCCAGCAGATTCCCAAACTATGGCTACACCTTC.